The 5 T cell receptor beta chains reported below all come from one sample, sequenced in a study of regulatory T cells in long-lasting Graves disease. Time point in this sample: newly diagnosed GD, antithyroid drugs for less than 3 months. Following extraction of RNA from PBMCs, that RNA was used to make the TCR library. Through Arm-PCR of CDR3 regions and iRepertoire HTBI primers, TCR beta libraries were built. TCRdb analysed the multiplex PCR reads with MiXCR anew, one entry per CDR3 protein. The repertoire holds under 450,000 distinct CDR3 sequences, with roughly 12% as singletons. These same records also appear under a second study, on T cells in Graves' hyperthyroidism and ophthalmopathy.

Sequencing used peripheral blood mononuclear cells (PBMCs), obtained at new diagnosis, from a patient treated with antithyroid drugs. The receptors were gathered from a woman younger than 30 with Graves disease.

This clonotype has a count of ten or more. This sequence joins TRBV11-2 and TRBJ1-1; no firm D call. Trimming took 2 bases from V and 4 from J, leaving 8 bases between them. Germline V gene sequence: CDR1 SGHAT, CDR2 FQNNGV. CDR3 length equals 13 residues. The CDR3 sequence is CASSLIAGTEAFF. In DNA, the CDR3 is TGTGCCAGCAGCTTAATTGCGGGCACTGAAGCTTTCTTT.

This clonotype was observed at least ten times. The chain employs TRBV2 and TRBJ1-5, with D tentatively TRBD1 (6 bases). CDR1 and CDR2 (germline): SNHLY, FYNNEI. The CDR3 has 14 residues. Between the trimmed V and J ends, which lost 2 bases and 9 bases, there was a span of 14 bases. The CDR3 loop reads CASSERTGLWPQHF. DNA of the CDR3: TGTGCCAGCAGTGAAAGAACAGGGCTGTGGCCCCAGCATTTT. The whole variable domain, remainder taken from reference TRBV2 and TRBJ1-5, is EPEVTQTPSHQVTQMGQEVILRCVPISNHLYFYWYRQILGQKVEFLVSFYNNEISEKSEIFDDQFSVERPDGSNFTLKIRSTKLEDSAMYFCASSERTGLWPQHFGDGTRLSIL.

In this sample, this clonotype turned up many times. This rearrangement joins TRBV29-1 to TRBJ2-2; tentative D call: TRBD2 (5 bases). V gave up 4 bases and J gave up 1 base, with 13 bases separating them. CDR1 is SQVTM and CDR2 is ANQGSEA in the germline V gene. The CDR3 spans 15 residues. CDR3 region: CSVVLALGNTGELFF. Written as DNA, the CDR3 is TGCAGCGTTGTCTTAGCGCTCGGGAACACCGGGGAGCTGTTTTTT.

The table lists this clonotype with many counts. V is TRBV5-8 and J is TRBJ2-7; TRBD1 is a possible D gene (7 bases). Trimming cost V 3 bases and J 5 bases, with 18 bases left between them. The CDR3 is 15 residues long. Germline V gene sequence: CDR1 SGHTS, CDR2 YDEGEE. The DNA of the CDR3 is TGTGCCAGCAGCTGGGGACAGAGTGGCGGGGACGAGCAGTACTTC. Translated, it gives CASSWGQSGGDEQYF.

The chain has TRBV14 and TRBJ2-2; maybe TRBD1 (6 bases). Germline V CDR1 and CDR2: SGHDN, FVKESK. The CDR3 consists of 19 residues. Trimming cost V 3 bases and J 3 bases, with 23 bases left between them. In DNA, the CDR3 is TGTGCCAGCAGCCAGAGCCTATCGTCAGGGGTTGCGGACACCGGGGAGCTGTTTTTT. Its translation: CASSQSLSSGVADTGELFF. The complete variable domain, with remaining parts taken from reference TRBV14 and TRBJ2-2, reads EAGVTQFPSHSVIEKGQTVTLRCDPISGHDNLYWYRRVMGKEIKFLLHFVKESKQDESGMPNNRFLAERTGGTYSTLKVQPAELEDSGVYFCASSQSLSSGVADTGELFFGEGSRLTVL.